This entry features one T cell receptor (beta chain) sequence. This CDR3 has 11 residues. Germline loops: CDR1 ENHRY, CDR2 SYGVKD. Trimming removed 10 bases from V and 2 bases from J; junction bases left unmatched: 2. These data come from a study of cytomegalovirus exposure and HLA in healthy donors. With 60 Vbeta and 13 Jbeta primers, the PCR was carried out. Generated by immunoSEQ multiplex PCR, the TCRdb table keeps only in-frame clones and is missing some. This sample has some 140,000 clones, with 55% to 80% found just once. This chain joins TRBV10-3 and TRBJ2-7, with TRBD1 identical over 7 bases. The sequence was collected from a woman aged 40 to 50 in good health and CMV-seronegative. The specimen sequenced was PBMCs. The CDR3: CATGQAYEQYF. The CDR3 nucleotides are TGTGCCACCGGACAGGCCTACGAGCAGTACTTC.